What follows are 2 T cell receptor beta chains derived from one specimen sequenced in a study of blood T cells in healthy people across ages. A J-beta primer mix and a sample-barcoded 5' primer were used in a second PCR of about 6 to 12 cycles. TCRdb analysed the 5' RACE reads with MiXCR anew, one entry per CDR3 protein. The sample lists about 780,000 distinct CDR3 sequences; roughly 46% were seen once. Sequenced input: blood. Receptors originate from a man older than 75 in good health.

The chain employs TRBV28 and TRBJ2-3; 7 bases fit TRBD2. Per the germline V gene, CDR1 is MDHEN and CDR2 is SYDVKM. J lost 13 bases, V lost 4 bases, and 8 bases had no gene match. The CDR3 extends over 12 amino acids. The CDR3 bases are TGTGCCAGCAGTTCCCAGCGGGGCCACGAGTATTTT. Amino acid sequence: CASSSQRGHEYF. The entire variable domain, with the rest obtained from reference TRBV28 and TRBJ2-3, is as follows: DVKVTQSSRYLVKRTGEKVFLECVQDMDHENMFWYRQDPGLGLRLIYFSYDVKMKEKGDIPEGYSVSREKKERFSLILESASTNQTSMYLCASSSQRGHEYFGPGTRLTVL.

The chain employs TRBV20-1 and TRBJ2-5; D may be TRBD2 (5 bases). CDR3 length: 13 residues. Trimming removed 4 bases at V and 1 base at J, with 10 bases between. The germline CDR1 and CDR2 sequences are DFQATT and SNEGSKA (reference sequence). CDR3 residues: CSATDSLQETQYF. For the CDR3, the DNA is TGCAGTGCTACGGACTCCCTCCAAGAGACCCAGTACTTC.